This entry is about one T cell receptor beta chain. As yet, its antigen is unknown. The data belong to a study of cytomegalovirus exposure and HLA in healthy donors. Study outcomes and limitations: In vitro work confirmed that a few CMV-associated chains recognize CMV antigens. According to a later analysis, donors in an Asian-associated ancestry cluster reportedly had fewer N-insertions than the roughly 670-donor mean.

The junction had 6 bases not matched to a gene; V was cut back by 6 bases and J by 4 bases. The germline V gene has CDR1 MDHEN and CDR2 SYDVKM. This CDR3 contains 14 residues. Primers for the PCR totalled 60 Vbeta and 13 Jbeta. The table came from immunoSEQ multiplex PCR; TCRdb's copy has only in-frame clones and leaves some out. The data hold under 100,000 clones, with around two thirds observed a single time. The chain combines TRBV28 with TRBJ2-3; 8 bases align to TRBD2. The origin of this receptor is a woman in her 30s in good health and CMV-seropositive. Sequences were obtained from PBMCs. The CDR3 reads CASSPPGLADTQYF. The DNA for the CDR3 is TGTGCCAGCAGCCCCCCGGGACTAGCAGATACGCAGTATTTT.